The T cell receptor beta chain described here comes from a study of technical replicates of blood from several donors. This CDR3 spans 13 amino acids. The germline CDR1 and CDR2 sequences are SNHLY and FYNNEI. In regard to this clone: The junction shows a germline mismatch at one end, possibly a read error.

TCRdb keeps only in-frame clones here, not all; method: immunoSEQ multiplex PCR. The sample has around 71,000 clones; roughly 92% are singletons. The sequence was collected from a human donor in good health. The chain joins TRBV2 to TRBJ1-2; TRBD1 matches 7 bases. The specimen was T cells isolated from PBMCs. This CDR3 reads CASSLGQDYGYTF. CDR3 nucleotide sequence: TGTGCCAGCAGCCTCGGACAGGACTACGGCTACACCTTC.